Reported below is one TCR beta chain. Antigen: not known. The data are from a study of metastatic and nonmetastatic thyroid tumors. The wider study: Patients with malignant and benign thyroid disease provided blood and tumor or nodule tissue, whose repertoires were compared. Study-level results: Within blood and tumor, benign nodules reportedly had significantly lower TCR beta diversity than malignant thyroid tumors did.

Under the authors' procedure: The distant-metastasis classifier for papillary thyroid cancer was built from CDR3 differences across clinicopathological groups. MiXCR was used by TCRdb to re-call the PCR reads. TCRdb's processing, not the authors' own work, is the source of the V and J calls. The table shows some 25,000 clones, with 22% occurring only once. Germline V gene data show CDR1 as SGHRS and CDR2 as YFSETQ. Losses at the gene ends were 3 bases for V and 0 bases for J; bases not matched to a gene: 9. There are 17 residues in the CDR3. Each patient came to thyroid surgery without any prior treatment (of any kind).

This sequence originates from a female donor with papillary thyroid cancer or a benign thyroid nodule (not recorded which). Some clones in this sample may be carry-over from other donors' samples. The source material was blood. The chain links TRBV5-1 to TRBJ2-3; TRBD2 matches 8 bases. The CDR3 DNA sequence: TGCGCCAGCAGCTCCAGCGGGAGTGCCTATAGCACAGATACGCAGTATTTT. Translation: CASSSSGSAYSTDTQYF.